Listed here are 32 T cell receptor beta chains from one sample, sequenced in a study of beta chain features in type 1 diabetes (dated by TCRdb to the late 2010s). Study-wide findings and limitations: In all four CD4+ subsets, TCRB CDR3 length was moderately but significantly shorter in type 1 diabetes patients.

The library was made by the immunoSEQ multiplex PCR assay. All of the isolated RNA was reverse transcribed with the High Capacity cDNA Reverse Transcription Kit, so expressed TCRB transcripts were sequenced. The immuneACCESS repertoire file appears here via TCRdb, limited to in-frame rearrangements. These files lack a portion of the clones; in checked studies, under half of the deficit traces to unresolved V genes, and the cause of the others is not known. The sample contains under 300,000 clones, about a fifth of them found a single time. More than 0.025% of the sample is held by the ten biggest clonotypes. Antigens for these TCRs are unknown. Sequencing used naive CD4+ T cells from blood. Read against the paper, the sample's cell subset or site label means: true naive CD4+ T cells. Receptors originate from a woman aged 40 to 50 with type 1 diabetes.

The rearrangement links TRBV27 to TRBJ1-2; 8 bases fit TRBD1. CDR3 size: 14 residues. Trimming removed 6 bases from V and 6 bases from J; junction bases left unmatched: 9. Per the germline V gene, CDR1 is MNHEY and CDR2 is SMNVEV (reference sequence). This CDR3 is CASSYRGVGHGYTF. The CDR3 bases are TGTGCCAGCAGCTACAGGGGGGTAGGACATGGCTACACCTTC.

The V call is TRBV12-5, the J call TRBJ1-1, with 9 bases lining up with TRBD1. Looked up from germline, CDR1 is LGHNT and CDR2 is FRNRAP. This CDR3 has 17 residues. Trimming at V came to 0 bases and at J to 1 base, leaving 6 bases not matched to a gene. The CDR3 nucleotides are TGTGCTAGTGGTTTGGTACCTCCGGGACAGGGGAACACTGAAGCTTTCTTT. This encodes CASGLVPPGQGNTEAFF.

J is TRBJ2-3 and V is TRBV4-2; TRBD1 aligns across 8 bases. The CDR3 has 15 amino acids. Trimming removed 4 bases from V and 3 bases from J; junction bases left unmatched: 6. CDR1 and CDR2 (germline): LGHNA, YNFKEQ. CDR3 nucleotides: TGTGCCAGCAGCCCCCGGACAGGGTTGACAGATACGCAGTATTTT. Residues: CASSPRTGLTDTQYF.

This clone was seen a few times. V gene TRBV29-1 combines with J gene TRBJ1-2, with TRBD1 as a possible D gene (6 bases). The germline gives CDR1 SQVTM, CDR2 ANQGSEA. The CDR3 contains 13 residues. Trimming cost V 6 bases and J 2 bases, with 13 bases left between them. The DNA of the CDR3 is TGCAGCGTGGGGGACGGACAGAACTATGGCTACACCTTC. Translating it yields CSVGDGQNYGYTF.

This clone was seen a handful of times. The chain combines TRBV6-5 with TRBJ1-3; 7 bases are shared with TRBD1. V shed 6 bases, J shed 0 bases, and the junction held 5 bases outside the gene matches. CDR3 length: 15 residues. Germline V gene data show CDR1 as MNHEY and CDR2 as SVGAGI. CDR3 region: CASRRDSDSGNTIYF. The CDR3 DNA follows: TGTGCCAGCAGACGGGACAGCGACTCTGGAAACACCATATATTTT.

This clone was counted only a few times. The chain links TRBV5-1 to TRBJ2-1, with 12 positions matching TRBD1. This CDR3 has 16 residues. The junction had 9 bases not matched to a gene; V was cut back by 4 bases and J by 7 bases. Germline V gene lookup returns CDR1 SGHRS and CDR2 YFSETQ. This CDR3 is CASSPEGQGARNEQFF. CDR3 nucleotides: TGCGCCAGCAGCCCCGAGGGACAGGGGGCGAGGAATGAGCAGTTCTTC.

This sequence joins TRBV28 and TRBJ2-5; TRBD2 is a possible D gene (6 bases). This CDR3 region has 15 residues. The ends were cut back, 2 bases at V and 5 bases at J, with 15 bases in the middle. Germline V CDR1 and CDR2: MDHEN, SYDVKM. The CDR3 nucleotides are TGTGCCAGCAGTTTAGAACTCGGGGGTGGCGAGACCCAGTACTTC. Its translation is CASSLELGGGETQYF.

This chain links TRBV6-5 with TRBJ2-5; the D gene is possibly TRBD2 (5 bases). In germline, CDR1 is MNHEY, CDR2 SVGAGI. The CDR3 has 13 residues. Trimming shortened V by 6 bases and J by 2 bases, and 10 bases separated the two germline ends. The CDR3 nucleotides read TGTGCCAGCAGACTATCGGGACAAGAGACCCAGTACTTC. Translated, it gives CASRLSGQETQYF.

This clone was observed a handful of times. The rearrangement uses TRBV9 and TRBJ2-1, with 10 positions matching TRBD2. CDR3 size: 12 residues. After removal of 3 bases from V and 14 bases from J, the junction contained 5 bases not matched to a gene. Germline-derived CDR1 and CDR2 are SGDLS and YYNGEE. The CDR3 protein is CASSASGGAEFF. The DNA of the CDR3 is TGTGCCAGCAGCGCGAGCGGGGGGGCGGAGTTCTTC.

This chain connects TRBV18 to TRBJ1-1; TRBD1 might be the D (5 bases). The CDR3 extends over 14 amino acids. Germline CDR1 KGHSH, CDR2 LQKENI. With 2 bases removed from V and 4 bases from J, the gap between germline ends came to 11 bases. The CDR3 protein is CASSPRQPVTEAFF. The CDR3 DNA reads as TGTGCCAGCTCACCAAGACAGCCGGTCACTGAAGCTTTCTTT.

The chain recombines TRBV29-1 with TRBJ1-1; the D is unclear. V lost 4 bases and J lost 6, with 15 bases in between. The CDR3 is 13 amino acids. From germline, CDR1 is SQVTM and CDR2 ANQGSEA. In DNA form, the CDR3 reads TGCAGCGTTGCGGACGTCATGGGAGCTGAAGCTTTCTTT. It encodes CSVADVMGAEAFF.

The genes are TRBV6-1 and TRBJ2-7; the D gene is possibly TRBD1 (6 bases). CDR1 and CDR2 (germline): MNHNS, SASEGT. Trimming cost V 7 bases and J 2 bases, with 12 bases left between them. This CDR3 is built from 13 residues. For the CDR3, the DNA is TGTGCCAGCAACACAGGGCTTCCCTACGAGCAGTACTTC. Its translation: CASNTGLPYEQYF.

Here the CDR3 DNA reads TGTGCCAGCAGCTTAAGAGGGGGACAGCAATCCTACGAGCAGTACTTC. As protein: CASSLRGGQQSYEQYF. This chain uses TRBV13 with TRBJ2-7, with TRBD1 matching 7 bases. CDR1 PRHDT and CDR2 FYEKMQ come from the germline V gene (reference sequence). J gave up 1 base and V 2 bases, and 8 bases lay outside the gene matches. There are 16 residues in the CDR3.

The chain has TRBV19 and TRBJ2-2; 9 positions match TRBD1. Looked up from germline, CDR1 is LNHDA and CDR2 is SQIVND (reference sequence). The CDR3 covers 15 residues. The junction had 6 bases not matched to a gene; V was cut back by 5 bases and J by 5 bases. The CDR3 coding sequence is TGTGCCAGTAGTCTAAGGGACAGGGAGACCGGGGAGCTGTTTTTT. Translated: CASSLRDRETGELFF.

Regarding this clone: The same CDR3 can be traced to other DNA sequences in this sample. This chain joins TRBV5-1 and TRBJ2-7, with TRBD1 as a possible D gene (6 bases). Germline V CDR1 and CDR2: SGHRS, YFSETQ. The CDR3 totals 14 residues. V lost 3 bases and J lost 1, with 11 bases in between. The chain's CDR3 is CASSSGTPSYEQYF. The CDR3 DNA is TGCGCCAGCAGCTCCGGGACACCGTCCTACGAGCAGTACTTC.

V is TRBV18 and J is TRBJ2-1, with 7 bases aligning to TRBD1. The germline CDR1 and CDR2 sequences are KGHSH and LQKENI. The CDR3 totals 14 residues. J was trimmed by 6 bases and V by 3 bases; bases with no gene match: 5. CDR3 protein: CASSPQTGINEQFF. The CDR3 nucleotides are TGTGCCAGCTCACCTCAGACAGGGATCAATGAGCAGTTCTTC.

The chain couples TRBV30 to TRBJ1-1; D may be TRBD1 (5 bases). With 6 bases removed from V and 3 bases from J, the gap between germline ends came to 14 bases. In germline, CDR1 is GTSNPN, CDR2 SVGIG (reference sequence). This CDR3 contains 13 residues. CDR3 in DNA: TGTGCCTGTGCACAGGAGTGGGACACTGAAGCTTTCTTT. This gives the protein CACAQEWDTEAFF.

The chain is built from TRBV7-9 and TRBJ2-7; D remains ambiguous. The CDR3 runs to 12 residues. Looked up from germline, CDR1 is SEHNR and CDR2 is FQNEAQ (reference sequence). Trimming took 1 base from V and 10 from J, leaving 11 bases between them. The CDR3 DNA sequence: TGTGCCAGCAGCTTAGACGGAGCCCGACAGTACTTC. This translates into CASSLDGARQYF. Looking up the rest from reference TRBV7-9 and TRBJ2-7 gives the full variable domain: DTGVSQNPRHKITKRGQNVTFRCDPISEHNRLYWYRQTLGQGPEFLTYFQNEAQLEKSRLLSDRFSAERPKGSFSTLEIQRTEQGDSAMYLCASSLDGARQYFGPGTRLTVT.

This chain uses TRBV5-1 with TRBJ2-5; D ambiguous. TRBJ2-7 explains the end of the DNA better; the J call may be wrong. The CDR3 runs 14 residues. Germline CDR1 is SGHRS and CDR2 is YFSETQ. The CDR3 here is CASSLTGSRYEQYF. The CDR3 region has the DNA TGCGCCAGCAGCTTGACCGGGTCACGCTACGAGCAGTACTTC.

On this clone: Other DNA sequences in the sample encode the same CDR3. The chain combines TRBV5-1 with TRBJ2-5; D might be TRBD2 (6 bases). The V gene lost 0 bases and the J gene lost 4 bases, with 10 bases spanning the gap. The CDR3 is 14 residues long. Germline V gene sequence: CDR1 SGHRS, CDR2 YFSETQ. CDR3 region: CASSLGQGGETQYF. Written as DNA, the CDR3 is TGCGCCAGCAGCTTGGGGCAGGGAGGAGAGACCCAGTACTTC.

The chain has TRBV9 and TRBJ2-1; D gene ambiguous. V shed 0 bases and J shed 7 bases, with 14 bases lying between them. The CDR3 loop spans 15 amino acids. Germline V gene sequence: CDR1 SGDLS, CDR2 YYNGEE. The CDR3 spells CASSVDLRLQNEQFF. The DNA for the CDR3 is TGTGCCAGCAGCGTAGATCTTAGGCTACAGAATGAGCAGTTCTTC.

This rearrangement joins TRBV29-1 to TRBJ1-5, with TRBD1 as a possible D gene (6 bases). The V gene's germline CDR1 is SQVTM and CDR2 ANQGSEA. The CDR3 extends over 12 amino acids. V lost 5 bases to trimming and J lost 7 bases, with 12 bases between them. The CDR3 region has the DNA TGCAGCGTTATGGACAGTGACCAGCCCCAGCATTTT. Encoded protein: CSVMDSDQPQHF.

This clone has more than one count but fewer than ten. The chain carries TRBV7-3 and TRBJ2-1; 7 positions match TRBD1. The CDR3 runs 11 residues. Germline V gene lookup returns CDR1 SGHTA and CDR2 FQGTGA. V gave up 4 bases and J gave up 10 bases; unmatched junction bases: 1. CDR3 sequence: CASSSGQEQFF. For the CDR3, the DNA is TGTGCCAGCAGCTCGGGACAGGAGCAGTTCTTC.

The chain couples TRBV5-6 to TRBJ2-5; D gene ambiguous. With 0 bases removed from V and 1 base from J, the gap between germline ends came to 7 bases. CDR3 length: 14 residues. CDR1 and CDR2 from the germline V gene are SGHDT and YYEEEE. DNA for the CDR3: TGTGCCAGCAGCTTGGGCTCTATCCAAGAGACCCAGTACTTC. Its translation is CASSLGSIQETQYF.

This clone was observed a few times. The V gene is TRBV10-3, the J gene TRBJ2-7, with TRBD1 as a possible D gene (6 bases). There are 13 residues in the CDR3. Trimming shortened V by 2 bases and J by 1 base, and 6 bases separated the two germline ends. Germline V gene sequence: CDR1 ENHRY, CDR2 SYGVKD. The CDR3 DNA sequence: TGTGCCATCAGTGAGGGACAGTCCTACGAGCAGTACTTC. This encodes CAISEGQSYEQYF.

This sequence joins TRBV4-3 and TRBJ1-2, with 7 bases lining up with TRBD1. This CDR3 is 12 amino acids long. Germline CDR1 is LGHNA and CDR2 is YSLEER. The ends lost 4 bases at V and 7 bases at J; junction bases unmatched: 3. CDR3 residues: CASSLPGGGYTF. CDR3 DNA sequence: TGCGCCAGCAGCCTCCCAGGGGGTGGCTACACCTTC.

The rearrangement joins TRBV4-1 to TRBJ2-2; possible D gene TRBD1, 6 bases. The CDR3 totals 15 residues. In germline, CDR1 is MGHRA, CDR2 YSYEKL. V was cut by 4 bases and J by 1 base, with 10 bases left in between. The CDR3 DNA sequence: TGCGCCAGCAGCCCCTCGACAGGGAACACCGGGGAGCTGTTTTTT. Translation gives CASSPSTGNTGELFF.

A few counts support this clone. Here the CDR3 reads CASSATGGREKLFF. Here the CDR3 DNA reads TGTGCCAGCAGCGCCACAGGGGGGCGGGAAAAACTGTTTTTT. The chain joins TRBV9 to TRBJ1-4, with TRBD1 matching 8 bases. V was pared by 3 bases and J by 8 bases, with 6 bases of the junction left unmatched. CDR1 and CDR2 (germline): SGDLS, YYNGEE. The length of the CDR3 is 14 residues.

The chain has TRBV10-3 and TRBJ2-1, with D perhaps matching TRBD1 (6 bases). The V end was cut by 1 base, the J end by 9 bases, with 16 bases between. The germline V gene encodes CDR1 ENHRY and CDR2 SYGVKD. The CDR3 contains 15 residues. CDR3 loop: CAISELSEGGTEQFF. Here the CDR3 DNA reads TGTGCCATCAGTGAGTTGTCAGAAGGGGGTACTGAGCAGTTCTTC.

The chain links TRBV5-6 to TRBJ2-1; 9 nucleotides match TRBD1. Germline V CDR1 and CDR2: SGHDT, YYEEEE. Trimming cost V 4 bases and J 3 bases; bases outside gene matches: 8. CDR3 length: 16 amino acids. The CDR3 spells CASSLLTGGYYNEQFF. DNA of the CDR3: TGTGCCAGCAGCCTTCTGACAGGGGGGTACTACAATGAGCAGTTCTTC.

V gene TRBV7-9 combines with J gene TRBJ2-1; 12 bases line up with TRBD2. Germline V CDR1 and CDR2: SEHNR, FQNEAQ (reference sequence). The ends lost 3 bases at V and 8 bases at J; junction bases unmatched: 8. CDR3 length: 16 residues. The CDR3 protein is CASSFALAGGTHEQFF. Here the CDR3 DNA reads TGTGCCAGCAGCTTCGCACTAGCGGGAGGCACGCATGAGCAGTTCTTC.

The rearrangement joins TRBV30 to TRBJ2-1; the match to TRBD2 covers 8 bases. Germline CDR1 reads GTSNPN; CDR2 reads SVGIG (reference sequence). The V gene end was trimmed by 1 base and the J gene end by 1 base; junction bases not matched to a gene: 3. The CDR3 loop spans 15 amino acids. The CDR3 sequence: CAWSGIAGSYNEQFF. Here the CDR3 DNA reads TGTGCCTGGAGTGGAATAGCGGGATCCTACAATGAGCAGTTCTTC.